These 2 T cell receptor beta chains originate from one sample sequenced in a study of molecular identifiers for immune sequencing clone quantification. TCRdb recomputed calls from the PCR reads with MiXCR, one row per CDR3 protein. The repertoire has some 580,000 distinct CDR3 sequences, 25% of them found once; the top ten carry about 0.78%. Material for sequencing was naive CD8+ T cells from blood, with Jurkat cell RNA spiked in. Sample subset: FACS-sorted CD8+CD4-CCR7+CD45RA+ naive T cells. The receptors come from a human donor in good health. Some libraries in this study had Jurkat cell RNA spiked in.

This clonotype was seen many times. The V gene is TRBV20-1, the J gene TRBJ2-3, with D perhaps given as TRBD1 or TRBD2 (5 bases each). CDR1 and CDR2 from the germline V gene are DFQATT and SNEGSKA (reference sequence). Trimming removed 7 bases at V and 5 bases at J, with 19 bases between. CDR3 length: 14 amino acids. The CDR3 loop reads CSVIGVEDGDTQYF. CDR3 nucleotide sequence: TGCAGTGTCATAGGGGTGGAGGATGGAGATACGCAGTATTTT.

Concerning this clonotype: This clone may be a read error of a much larger clone one base away. V and J are TRBV12-3 or TRBV12-4 and TRBJ1-1; D is undetermined. Trimming took off 3 bases at V and 3 bases at J, with 8 bases between the two ends. The CDR3 covers 13 residues. The CDR3 region is CASSFSEYTEAFF. For the CDR3, the DNA is TGTGCCAGCAGTTTTTCAGAATACACTGAAGCTTTCTTT.